These 18 T cell receptor beta chains came from one sample sequenced in a study of cytomegalovirus exposure and HLA in healthy donors. Clones were sequenced by immunoSEQ multiplex PCR, and TCRdb holds only the in-frame ones, with some missing. The sample includes approximately 300,000 clones, roughly 87% of them seen just once. Sequenced sample: PBMCs. The receptor set was obtained from a woman aged 25 to 39 in good health and CMV-seropositive.

The chain joins TRBV28 to TRBJ1-1, with a tentative D call TRBD1 (5 bases). CDR1 is MDHEN and CDR2 is SYDVKM in the germline V gene. The length of the CDR3 is 13 residues. V shed 2 bases and J shed 3 bases, with 7 bases lying between them. CDR3 sequence reads: CASSLPGDTEAFF. CDR3 nucleotide sequence: TGTGCCAGCAGTTTACCGGGGGACACTGAAGCTTTCTTT.

This chain uses TRBV15 with TRBJ2-1; D is undetermined. CDR3 length: 12 residues. Between the trimmed V and J ends, which lost 2 bases and 7 bases, there was a span of 6 bases. Germline V gene lookup returns CDR1 LNHNV and CDR2 YYDKDF (reference sequence). The CDR3 is CATSRSGNEQFF. CDR3 sequence (DNA): TGTGCCACCAGCAGATCCGGAAATGAGCAGTTCTTC.

J is TRBJ1-6 and V is TRBV27; D gene unclear. The germline CDR1 and CDR2 sequences are MNHEY and SMNVEV (reference sequence). This CDR3 comprises 15 residues. V was shortened by 4 bases and J by 8 bases, with 15 bases between the two germline ends. CDR3 DNA sequence: TGTGCCAGCAGTTCAAGGGCCGAGTGGGATTCACCCCTCCACTTT. Translation: CASSSRAEWDSPLHF.

The rearrangement links TRBV27 to TRBJ2-7, with a tentative D call TRBD2 (5 bases). Germline V gene data show CDR1 as MNHEY and CDR2 as SMNVEV (reference sequence). The CDR3 length is 13 residues. The ends were cut back, 2 bases at V and 2 bases at J, with 7 bases in the middle. The CDR3 loop is CASSLTAAYEQYF. CDR3 coding DNA: TGTGCCAGCAGTTTAACAGCGGCCTACGAGCAGTACTTC.

V is TRBV6-5 and J is TRBJ1-4; tentatively, D is TRBD1 (6 bases). This CDR3 is 12 amino acids long. Trimming pared 10 bases from V and 7 bases from J, leaving 13 bases between. CDR1 and CDR2 (germline): MNHEY, SVGAGI. CDR3 in amino acids: CATQGSGEKLFF. CDR3 in DNA: TGTGCCACGCAGGGGAGCGGTGAAAAACTGTTTTTT.

About this clone: Other DNA sequences in the same sample also yield this CDR3. The chain has TRBV19 and TRBJ2-6; TRBD1 is a possible D gene (6 bases). Germline values: CDR1 LNHDA, CDR2 SQIVND (reference sequence). This CDR3 is 15 amino acids long. Trimming pared 3 bases from V and 1 base from J, leaving 7 bases between. CDR3: CASSMGTSGANVLTF. CDR3 DNA sequence: TGTGCCAGTAGTATGGGGACATCTGGGGCCAACGTCCTGACTTTC.

V gene TRBV5-1 combines with J gene TRBJ2-3; 12 bases are a match to TRBD1. Germline V gene data show CDR1 as SGHRS and CDR2 as YFSETQ. The CDR3 runs to 16 residues. The junction had 3 bases not matched to a gene; V was cut back by 4 bases and J by 0 bases. CDR3 nucleotide sequence: TGCGCCAGCAGCGGGACAGGGGGCGGGAGCACAGATACGCAGTATTTT. Its translation: CASSGTGGGSTDTQYF.

This clone was seen more than once but under ten times. This chain links TRBV7-9 with TRBJ2-5; the D is unclear. V lost 3 bases, J lost 5 bases, and 10 bases lay in between. The CDR3 runs to 13 residues. Germline assignment: CDR1 SEHNR and CDR2 FQNEAQ (reference sequence). The CDR3 sequence: CASSFEVWETQYF. The CDR3 DNA follows: TGTGCCAGCAGCTTTGAGGTCTGGGAGACCCAGTACTTC.

The chain links TRBV27 to TRBJ2-7; possibly TRBD2 for D (5 bases). Germline loops: CDR1 MNHEY, CDR2 SMNVEV (reference sequence). This CDR3 has 15 residues. The V gene lost 4 bases and the J gene lost 1 base, with 14 bases spanning the gap. The CDR3 region has the DNA TGTGCCAGCAGTTCCCTGACGGGAATTTCCTACGAGCAGTACTTC. This sequence encodes CASSSLTGISYEQYF.

V gene TRBV6-5 combines with J gene TRBJ1-1, with 7 bases lining up with TRBD1. V lost 6 bases, J lost 3 bases, and 7 bases stayed unmatched. The germline gives CDR1 MNHEY, CDR2 SVGAGI. The CDR3 totals 14 residues. In DNA, the CDR3 is TGTGCCAGCAGCGGACCCACAGGGGACACTGAAGCTTTCTTT. This encodes CASSGPTGDTEAFF.

The chain employs TRBV27 and TRBJ2-2; 11 bases are a match to TRBD2. V lost 7 bases to trimming and J lost 6 bases; unmatched junction nucleotides: 10. From germline, CDR1 is MNHEY and CDR2 SMNVEV (reference sequence). The CDR3 contains 16 residues. The CDR3 nucleotides read TGTGCCAGCATCTCGCTTAGCGGGGGGGCCGCCGGGGAGCTGTTTTTT. Its protein is CASISLSGGAAGELFF.

The chain carries TRBV4-2 and TRBJ2-6; D not resolved. Deletions cut 11 bases from V and 0 bases from J, with 23 bases between. This CDR3 spans 18 amino acids. Germline V gene lookup returns CDR1 LGHNA and CDR2 YNFKEQ. The CDR3 reads CASSSLKRTFSGANVLTF. CDR3 DNA: TGTGCCTCCTCATCCCTCAAACGAACCTTCTCTGGGGCCAACGTCCTGACTTTC.

V usage is TRBV5-8 and J usage is TRBJ1-2; TRBD1 matches 8 bases. This CDR3 has 16 residues. V dropped 5 bases and J dropped 7; count of bases not matched to a gene: 16. Germline V gives CDR1 SGHTS, CDR2 YDEGEE. The CDR3 here is CASRRADRALQFGYTF. CDR3 bases: TGTGCCAGCAGACGCGCGGACAGGGCGTTACAGTTTGGCTACACCTTC.

Only a few counts were recorded for this clone. This chain joins TRBV6-5 and TRBJ2-5, with D uncertain. CDR3 length equals 12 residues. Germline V gene data show CDR1 as MNHEY and CDR2 as SVGAGI. V lost 5 bases and J lost 0, with 4 bases in between. CDR3 loop: CASSPDQETQYF. The CDR3 coding sequence is TGTGCCAGCAGTCCAGACCAAGAGACCCAGTACTTC.

The chain links TRBV4-3 to TRBJ2-1; TRBD1 is a possible D gene (5 bases). The CDR3 totals 14 residues. Germline V gene sequence: CDR1 LGHNA, CDR2 YSLEER. The V end lost 0 bases, the J end lost 5 bases, and 8 bases lay between the germline ends. The CDR3 loop is CASSQDGADNEQFF. As DNA, the CDR3 is TGCGCCAGCAGCCAAGATGGGGCAGACAATGAGCAGTTCTTC.

The CDR3 spells CASAGTDTQYF. CDR3 nucleotides: TGTGCCAGCGCAGGCACAGATACGCAGTATTTT. This chain uses TRBV9 with TRBJ2-3; the D is unclear. The V gene lost 7 bases and the J gene lost 1 base, with 4 bases spanning the gap. Germline CDR1 reads SGDLS; CDR2 reads YYNGEE. The CDR3 is made up of 11 amino acids.

The chain combines TRBV15 with TRBJ2-7; no clear D gene. Germline values: CDR1 LNHNV, CDR2 YYDKDF (reference sequence). Trimming shortened V by 4 bases and J by 6 bases, and 10 bases separated the two germline ends. The CDR3 runs 12 residues. The DNA of the CDR3 is TGTGCCACCAGCATTTTTTATGGCGAGCAGTACTTC. Its protein is CATSIFYGEQYF.

The J gene is TRBJ1-4, the V gene TRBV10-3, with D perhaps TRBD1 (5 bases). Trimming cost V 4 bases and J 8 bases, with 17 bases left between them. There are 15 residues in the CDR3. Germline V gene lookup returns CDR1 ENHRY and CDR2 SYGVKD. DNA of the CDR3: TGTGCCATCAGTGGGTCGTCCAGGGTGGACGAAAAACTGTTTTTT. This gives the protein CAISGSSRVDEKLFF.